This entry lists 17 T cell receptor beta chains sequenced from one sample in a study of identical twins. A single record per CDR3 protein comes from TCRdb applying MiXCR to the 5' RACE reads. This sample yields about 220,000 distinct CDR3 sequences, of which under 8.5% are seen a single time; 13% to 15% belongs to the top ten. This sample also belongs to another study, concerning T cells expressing NK-cell markers.

Sequencing used CD8+ T cells sorted from blood. The receptor source for this set is a woman younger than 30 in good health.

The genes are TRBV20-1 and TRBJ1-1; D is unresolved. Germline assignment: CDR1 DFQATT and CDR2 SNEGSKA (reference sequence). The V gene lost 6 bases and the J gene lost 3 bases, with 8 bases spanning the gap. This CDR3 spans 11 amino acids. CDR3 residues: CSAPDYTEAFF. CDR3 in DNA: TGCAGTGCCCCGGACTACACTGAAGCTTTCTTT.

This clonotype showed up just a few times. This chain connects TRBV14 to TRBJ1-1; maybe TRBD1 (5 bases). Germline-derived CDR1 and CDR2 are SGHDN and FVKESK. This CDR3 comprises 13 residues. Trimming left V 1 base short and J 4 bases short, with 7 bases between. CDR3 region: CASSQAQGTEAFF. The CDR3 nucleotides are TGTGCCAGCAGCCAAGCTCAGGGCACTGAAGCTTTCTTT.

This clonotype was seen many times. The gene calls are TRBV24-1 and TRBJ2-1, with D possibly being TRBD2 (6 bases). Per the germline V gene, CDR1 is KGHDR and CDR2 is SFDVKD. V was pared by 9 bases and J by 0 bases, with 8 bases between. The CDR3 runs to 13 residues. The CDR3 DNA reads as TGTGCCACCTCCGGGAGCTCCTACAATGAGCAGTTCTTC. Protein product: CATSGSSYNEQFF.

The table lists this clonotype with many counts. The chain has TRBV10-3 and TRBJ2-5, with TRBD2 identical over 9 bases. The CDR3 sequence is 13 residues long. Germline CDR1 is ENHRY and CDR2 is SYGVKD. After removal of 4 bases from V and 5 bases from J, the junction contained 2 bases not matched to a gene. The CDR3 nucleotides are TGTGCCATCAGTGGGACTAGCGTTGAGACCCAGTACTTC. Amino acids: CAISGTSVETQYF.

This rearrangement joins TRBV11-3 to TRBJ2-7; D not resolved. There are 13 residues in the CDR3. Germline V CDR1 and CDR2: SGHNT, YENEEA. The V gene lost 1 base and the J gene lost 4 bases, with 8 bases spanning the gap. CDR3 protein: CASSLAPRYEQYF. Written as DNA, the CDR3 is TGTGCCAGCAGCTTAGCTCCCCGGTACGAGCAGTACTTC.

This clonotype occurred a few times. The rearrangement uses TRBV7-9 and TRBJ2-3; D tentatively reads TRBD1 or TRBD2 (5 bases each). Germline V gene lookup returns CDR1 SEHNR and CDR2 FQNEAQ (reference sequence). With 2 bases removed from V and 1 base from J, the gap between germline ends came to 10 bases. This CDR3 spans 15 amino acids. CDR3 protein: CASSLPGPRTDTQYF. CDR3 bases: TGTGCCAGCAGCTTACCGGGACCCCGCACAGATACGCAGTATTTT.

This clonotype showed up just a few times. The V gene is TRBV12-3 or TRBV12-4, the J gene TRBJ1-5, with 7 bases matching TRBD1. The CDR3 consists of 15 residues. Trimming removed 7 bases from V and 2 bases from J; junction bases left unmatched: 8. This CDR3 is CASTQGGVGNQPQHF. DNA of the CDR3: TGTGCCAGCACCCAGGGGGGGGTGGGCAATCAGCCCCAGCATTTT.

This clonotype was counted only a few times. The chain couples TRBV4-2 to TRBJ1-1; TRBD1 matches at 9 bases. Trimming at V came to 6 bases and at J to 1 base, leaving 3 bases not matched to a gene. Germline-derived CDR1 and CDR2 are LGHNA and YNFKEQ. The CDR3 covers 14 residues. In DNA form, the CDR3 reads TGTGCCAGCAGGTGGGACAGGGAGAACACTGAAGCTTTCTTT. It is translated as CASRWDRENTEAFF.

V gene TRBV10-3 combines with J gene TRBJ1-1; D not certain. CDR1 is ENHRY and CDR2 is SYGVKD in the germline V gene. V lost 3 bases, J lost 3 bases, and 2 bases lay in between. This CDR3 region has 11 residues. CDR3 sequence: CAISDDTEAFF. CDR3 DNA: TGTGCCATCAGTGACGACACTGAAGCTTTCTTT.

The chain carries TRBV25-1 and TRBJ2-2, with TRBD1 matching 7 bases. Germline values: CDR1 MGHDK, CDR2 SYGVNS. With V trimmed by 9 bases and J by 6 bases, 1 base remained unmatched. CDR3 length: 11 residues. The CDR3, as DNA: TGTGCCAGTCAGGGGGCCGGGGAGCTGTTTTTT. Its protein product is CASQGAGELFF.

In this sample, this clonotype turned up a few times. This chain joins TRBV20-1 and TRBJ2-3; TRBD2 matches 7 bases. The length of the CDR3 is 15 residues. V lost 6 bases, J lost 3 bases, and 12 bases stayed unmatched. The germline V gene has CDR1 DFQATT and CDR2 SNEGSKA (reference sequence). The CDR3 sequence: CSAIWGAGQTDTQYF. The CDR3 region has the DNA TGCAGTGCGATCTGGGGAGCGGGGCAGACAGATACGCAGTATTTT.

The chain carries TRBV6-2 or TRBV6-3 and TRBJ2-1; 14 bases map to TRBD2. With V trimmed by 5 bases and J by 10 bases, 4 bases remained unmatched. The CDR3 runs to 14 residues. CDR1 is MNHEY, CDR2 SVGEGT, per germline. DNA of the CDR3: TGTGCCAGCAGTCCGGGACTAGCGGGAGTAGAGCAGTTCTTC. Encoded protein: CASSPGLAGVEQFF.

The rearrangement links TRBV30 to TRBJ1-1; D gene ambiguous. The germline V and J ends were trimmed by 5 bases and 1 base, with 11 bases remaining between them. This CDR3 has 13 residues. From germline, CDR1 is GTSNPN and CDR2 SVGIG (reference sequence). CDR3 residues: CAWGVFWNTEAFF. The CDR3 nucleotides read TGTGCCTGGGGGGTATTTTGGAACACTGAAGCTTTCTTT.

The sample holds a few counts of this clonotype. V and J are TRBV12-3 or TRBV12-4 and TRBJ1-1; D is unclear. V lost 1 base and J lost 0, with 9 bases in between. The CDR3 length is 15 residues. The CDR3 sequence is CASSLGKALNTEAFF. In DNA, the CDR3 is TGTGCCAGCAGTTTAGGAAAGGCGTTGAACACTGAAGCTTTCTTT.

The sample holds many counts of this clonotype. V usage is TRBV5-5 and J usage is TRBJ2-1; either TRBD1 or TRBD2 may fit D (5 bases each). Germline V lookup: CDR1 SGHKS, CDR2 YYEKEE (reference sequence). This CDR3 has 14 residues. V lost 3 bases to trimming and J lost 7 bases, with 14 bases between them. The CDR3 region is CASSYDWGSNEQFF. The CDR3 DNA reads as TGTGCCAGCAGCTACGATTGGGGGTCAAATGAGCAGTTCTTC.

This clonotype was observed at least ten times. J is TRBJ2-3 and V is TRBV5-5, with D tentatively TRBD2 (6 bases). V lost 0 bases and J lost 6, with 11 bases in between. Germline CDR1 SGHKS, CDR2 YYEKEE (reference sequence). The CDR3 consists of 14 residues. DNA for the CDR3: TGTGCCAGCAGCTTGGAACTAGCATCCGATACGCAGTATTTT. As protein: CASSLELASDTQYF.

The chain uses TRBV5-1 and TRBJ2-3, with a weak D call TRBD1 (6 bases). Trimming pared 0 bases from V and 3 bases from J, leaving 11 bases between. In germline, CDR1 is SGHRS, CDR2 YFSETQ. The CDR3 sequence is 15 residues long. As DNA, the CDR3 is TGCGCCAGCAGCTTGGGGCAGGGGATGACAGATACGCAGTATTTT. Its translation is CASSLGQGMTDTQYF.